This T cell receptor (beta chain) was identified during a study of graft-versus-host responses after intestinal transplantation. A note on this clone: What it binds is not known.

The CDR3 sequence is 11 residues long. The germline CDR1 and CDR2 sequences are LNHDA and SQIVND (reference sequence). V was shortened by 11 bases and J by 4 bases, with 11 bases between the two germline ends. Profiling relied on immunoSEQ multiplex PCR, and the TCRdb table lists in-frame clones only, not all of them. The sample lists 84,000 or so clones; around 93% were seen once. The material was unstimulated CD8+ T cells sorted from spleen or lymph node cells, obtained before transplant. This TCR was sampled from a human donor who was the organ donor for an intestinal transplant. This chain joins TRBV19 and TRBJ1-2; D unresolved. CDR3 DNA sequence: TGTGCCTCCGCGACTGGCTATGGCTACACCTTC. Translated: CASATGYGYTF.